These 15 T cell receptor beta chains came from one sample sequenced in a study of early T cells in non-severe SARS-CoV-2 infection (dated by TCRdb to about 2021). Libraries were made using 5' RACE. Sequencing was carried out with a NextSeq 500. Through fastp at Q25 and MiXCR, TCRdb rebuilt clones from the public reads, retaining in-frame beta chains. Every CDR3 protein is listed once, alongside the most common genes and DNA of its rows. This sample gives tens of thousands of distinct CDR3 sequences in total; approximately 6.3% of them show up just once. About two fifths of the sample is taken by the ten largest. The specimen sequenced was whole blood. These TCRs come from an adult who was a healthcare worker with PCR-confirmed SARS-CoV-2 infection or an uninfected control (not recorded which).

This clonotype was seen repeatedly, ten times or more. This chain uses TRBV4-2 with TRBJ1-5, with 9 bases identical to TRBD1. Germline CDR1 LGHNA, CDR2 YNFKEQ. V lost 4 bases, J lost 5 bases, and 6 bases stayed unmatched. The CDR3 has 15 residues. The CDR3 sequence: CASSPGQGLDQPQHF. Here the CDR3 DNA reads TGTGCCAGCAGCCCGGGACAGGGACTCGATCAGCCCCAGCATTTT.

This clonotype was picked up many times. The V gene is TRBV6-6, the J gene TRBJ2-3; D gene ambiguous. V shed 7 bases and J shed 2 bases, with 16 bases lying between them. The CDR3 has 15 residues. Germline V CDR1 and CDR2: MNHNY, SVGAGI (reference sequence). This CDR3 reads CASTSNGRNTDTQYF. In DNA, the CDR3 is TGTGCCAGCACCTCAAACGGAAGAAACACAGATACGCAGTATTTT.

This clonotype was counted a few times. The chain carries TRBV3-1 and TRBJ2-7, with D perhaps assigned TRBD1 or TRBD2 (5 bases each). Germline V gives CDR1 LGHDT, CDR2 YNNKEL (reference sequence). The CDR3 totals 12 residues. The ends were cut back, 4 bases at V and 6 bases at J, with 10 bases in the middle. The CDR3 coding sequence is TGTGCCAGCAGCCTTCTTGGGGGCGAGCAGTACTTC. It encodes CASSLLGGEQYF.

This clonotype was seen many times. The chain carries TRBV6-1 and TRBJ2-7; the D is unclear. Germline V CDR1 and CDR2: MNHNS, SASEGT. There are 11 residues in the CDR3. The V end lost 7 bases, the J end lost 7 bases, and 11 bases lay between the germline ends. CDR3 amino acids: CASKDEKEQYF. DNA of the CDR3: TGTGCCAGCAAGGATGAGAAGGAGCAGTACTTC.

This clonotype was detected a few times. The chain links TRBV11-2 to TRBJ2-7, with D perhaps TRBD1 (6 bases). This CDR3 comprises 16 residues. Germline CDR1 and CDR2: SGHAT and FQNNGV. Trimming took 5 bases from V and 5 from J, leaving 22 bases between them. The CDR3: CASSARYRVWVHEQYF. In DNA form, the CDR3 reads TGTGCCAGCAGCGCCCGATACAGGGTTTGGGTCCACGAGCAGTACTTC. Looking up the rest from reference TRBV11-2 and TRBJ2-7 gives the full variable domain: EAGVAQSPRYKIIEKRQSVAFWCNPISGHATLYWYQQILGQGPKLLIQFQNNGVVDDSQLPKDRFSAERLKGVDSTLKIQPAKLEDSAVYLCASSARYRVWVHEQYFGPGTRLTVT.

Many counts were recorded for this clonotype. The rearrangement joins TRBV5-1 to TRBJ2-3; D remains ambiguous. The V end lost 4 bases, the J end lost 0 bases, and 3 bases lay between the germline ends. CDR3 length equals 12 residues. The germline V gene encodes CDR1 SGHRS and CDR2 YFSETQ. The CDR3 DNA is TGCGCCAGCAGCAAGAGCACAGATACGCAGTATTTT. As protein: CASSKSTDTQYF.

Within the sample, this clonotype is medium-sized. The chain employs TRBV19 and TRBJ2-1; possibly TRBD2 for D (5 bases). From germline, CDR1 is LNHDA and CDR2 SQIVND (reference sequence). This CDR3 is built from 14 residues. V was clipped by 5 bases and J by 2 bases, with 10 bases between them. The CDR3 is CASSSSSAYNEQFF. In DNA form, the CDR3 reads TGTGCCAGTAGTTCTAGCAGTGCCTACAATGAGCAGTTCTTC.

This clonotype was seen a handful of times. The chain combines TRBV19 with TRBJ2-7; D is perhaps TRBD1 (5 bases). CDR3 size: 14 residues. CDR1 LNHDA and CDR2 SQIVND come from the germline V gene (reference sequence). V lost 4 bases and J lost 3, with 13 bases in between. Here the CDR3 DNA reads TGTGCCAGTAGTACCCAGGGCAGTCTCTACGAGCAGTACTTC. It translates to CASSTQGSLYEQYF.

This clonotype was seen more than once but under ten times. CDR3 in DNA: TGCGCCAGCAGCCTCTCCGGGACTAGCGGGGGGGTCGAGACCCAGTACTTC. It translates to CASSLSGTSGGVETQYF. V and J are TRBV4-1 and TRBJ2-5, with 16 bases fitting TRBD2. This CDR3 contains 17 residues. The ends lost 4 bases at V and 5 bases at J; junction bases unmatched: 7. The V gene's germline CDR1 is MGHRA and CDR2 YSYEKL.

This clonotype came up many times. The chain links TRBV4-3 to TRBJ1-5; weak D call: TRBD1 (5 bases). The length of the CDR3 is 20 residues. The V end lost 4 bases, the J end lost 3 bases, and 28 bases lay between the germline ends. Germline lookup yields CDR1 LGHNA and CDR2 YSLEER. The CDR3 coding sequence is TGCGCCAGCAGCCCCCCCGGCACGGGAAGTATTGGGGGATCCAATCAGCCCCAGCATTTT. Translating gives CASSPPGTGSIGGSNQPQHF.

CDR3 sequence: CASSAGTSGSTDTQYF. Written as DNA, the CDR3 is TGTGCCAGCAGCGCGGGGACTAGCGGAAGCACAGATACGCAGTATTTT. This rearrangement joins TRBV9 to TRBJ2-3, with TRBD2 matching over 11 bases. V was pared by 3 bases and J by 0 bases, with 3 bases of the junction left unmatched. The CDR3 runs to 16 residues. Germline V gives CDR1 SGDLS, CDR2 YYNGEE.

This clonotype was detected many times. The rearrangement links TRBV28 to TRBJ2-7; D may be TRBD1 (6 bases). Between the trimmed V and J ends, which lost 8 bases and 0 bases, there was a span of 14 bases. Germline values: CDR1 MDHEN, CDR2 SYDVKM. This CDR3 is 14 amino acids long. The chain's CDR3 is CASCSTGSSYEQYF. CDR3 nucleotide sequence: TGTGCCAGCTGCAGCACAGGGAGCTCCTACGAGCAGTACTTC.

This clonotype was seen repeatedly, ten times or more. The V call is TRBV12-3 or TRBV12-4, the J call TRBJ2-4, with D possibly matching TRBD2 (6 bases). The CDR3 is 15 amino acids. Trimming removed 0 bases at V and 3 bases at J, with 9 bases between. The CDR3 nucleotides are TGTGCCAGCAGTTTAGCTGGGGGACTCAAAAACATTCAGTACTTC. Translated: CASSLAGGLKNIQYF.

On this clonotype: This may arise from a read error, as a much more abundant clone is one base away. The chain employs TRBV11-2 and TRBJ1-2, with D unresolved. V gave up 0 bases and J gave up 7 bases, with 12 bases separating them. There are 14 residues in the CDR3. Germline V lookup: CDR1 SGHAT, CDR2 FQNNGV. CDR3: CASSLELFWSGYTF. CDR3 DNA sequence: TGTGCCAGCAGCTTAGAATTATTTTGGAGTGGCTACACCTTC.

This clonotype was seen ten or more times. The chain is built from TRBV15 and TRBJ2-7; the D gene is possibly TRBD1 (6 bases). The V end was cut by 0 bases, the J end by 7 bases, with 10 bases between. The CDR3 covers 13 residues. Germline V lookup: CDR1 LNHNV, CDR2 YYDKDF (reference sequence). CDR3 nucleotide sequence: TGTGCCACCAGCAGAGATCCCCAGGGGGAGCAGTACTTC. Protein: CATSRDPQGEQYF.